A selection of T cell receptor beta chains follows, all from one sample in a study of T-cell reconstitution after alpha-beta-depleted transplantation in children. TCRdb re-called the PCR reads through MiXCR, storing one row per CDR3 protein. The sample yields some 600,000 distinct CDR3 sequences, over 10% seen once. Sequencing was performed on PBMCs, mostly from graft donor cells, taken 360 days after TCRalphabeta/CD19-depleted stem cell transplant. All receptors derive from a male patient aged 5 to 17 who had a stem cell transplant for acute myeloid leukemia, so the T cells may come from the graft donor. Each CDR3 is given with its conserved first and last residue. The D gene is left open where the match is weak. Clone sizes are given selectively: once, few, many, or a class where the clone is expanded.

J gene,V gene,clone size,D gene,CDR3 protein,CDR3 DNA
TRBJ2-3,TRBV4-3,few,TRBD2,CASSQDTTSGGTDTQYF,TGCGCCAGCAGCCAAGATACGACTAGCGGGGGCACAGATACGCAGTATTTT
TRBJ2-2,TRBV5-1,many,NA,CASSLRGGTGELFF,TGCGCCAGCAGCTTGAGGGGTGGCACCGGGGAGCTGTTTTTT
TRBJ2-7,TRBV6-2/TRBV6-3,few,TRBD2,CASSYMGGMNSYEQYF,TGTGCCAGCAGTTACATGGGGGGGATGAACTCCTACGAGCAGTACTTC
TRBJ2-2,TRBV24-1,few,TRBD1,CATRRGPGTGELFF,TGTGCCACCCGCAGGGGGCCGGGCACCGGGGAGCTGTTTTTT
TRBJ2-1,TRBV7-9,NA,TRBD1,CASKGVGDRPYNEQFF,TGTGCCAGCAAAGGGGTCGGGGACAGACCCTACAATGAGCAGTTCTTC
TRBJ2-7,TRBV27,few,TRBD2,CASSLAGEGEQYF,TGTGCCAGCAGTCTAGCGGGAGAGGGCGAGCAGTACTTC
TRBJ2-7,TRBV6-5,many,NA,CASSPRGLRTYEQYF,TGTGCCAGCAGTCCCAGGGGCCTTCGTACCTACGAGCAGTACTTC
TRBJ2-2,TRBV18,many,NA,CASSRANTGELFF,TGTGCCAGCTCCCGTGCCAACACCGGGGAGCTGTTTTTT
TRBJ1-1,TRBV7-2,NA,TRBD1,CASSSRTGGTEAFF,TGTGCCAGCAGCTCCCGGACAGGTGGGACTGAAGCTTTCTTT
TRBJ1-5,TRBV6-2/TRBV6-3,few,NA,CASSWASNQPQHF,TGTGCCAGCAGTTGGGCCAGCAATCAGCCCCAGCATTTT
TRBJ2-1,TRBV28,NA,TRBD2,CASSSRASGTNEQFF,TGTGCCAGCAGTTCACGGGCTAGCGGGACGAATGAGCAGTTCTTC
TRBJ1-2,TRBV18,NA,NA,CASSPRTAPGGYTF,TGTGCCAGCTCACCAAGGACAGCGCCGGGGGGCTACACCTTC
TRBJ2-5,TRBV20-1,many,NA,CSARRQAFIGTQYF,TGCAGTGCCCGTAGACAAGCATTTATTGGGACCCAGTACTTC
TRBJ2-3,TRBV12-3/TRBV12-4,once,NA,CASSPPVGVTDTRYF,TGTGCCAGCAGCCCCCCCGTGGGGGTCACAGATACGCGGTATTTT
TRBJ1-4,TRBV6-5,few,NA,CASGWGEKLFF,TGTGCCAGCGGATGGGGAGAAAAACTGTTTTTT
TRBJ2-7,TRBV3-1,few,TRBD1,CASSQFGQGDEQYF,TGTGCCAGCAGCCAATTTGGACAGGGCGACGAGCAGTACTTC
TRBJ1-1,TRBV11-2,few,NA,CASSLGGGIAEAFF,TGTGCCAGCAGCTTAGGGGGGGGGATCGCTGAAGCTTTCTTT
TRBJ2-1,TRBV24-1,NA,NA,CATISQHNEQFF,TGTGCCACGATCTCCCAGCACAATGAGCAGTTCTTC
TRBJ2-1,TRBV5-1,NA,NA,CASSLGGSLHEQFF,TGCGCCAGCAGCTTGGGTGGGAGTCTGCATGAGCAGTTCTTC
TRBJ2-1,TRBV12-3/TRBV12-4,NA,TRBD1,CASSRRPGQGVNEQFF,TGTGCCAGCAGCCGGCGACCGGGACAGGGGGTCAATGAGCAGTTCTTC
TRBJ2-7,TRBV6-1,few,NA,CASTRQGGNYEQYF,TGTGCCAGCACTCGTCAGGGTGGAAACTACGAGCAGTACTTC
TRBJ2-1,TRBV9,many,TRBD2,CASTQGLDPYNEQFF,TGTGCCAGCACCCAAGGACTAGATCCCTACAATGAGCAGTTCTTC
TRBJ2-1,TRBV4-3,NA,NA,CASSQESPGHSSYNEQFF,TGCGCCAGCAGCCAGGAATCTCCGGGACATAGCTCCTACAATGAGCAGTTCTTC
TRBJ2-1,TRBV13,few,TRBD2,CASSQGPSGTYNEQFF,TGTGCCAGCAGCCAAGGGCCTAGCGGGACCTACAATGAGCAGTTCTTC
TRBJ2-7,TRBV19,NA,NA,CASSTPGLLYEQYF,TGTGCCAGTAGCACTCCGGGACTTCTCTACGAGCAGTACTTC
TRBJ2-5,TRBV4-3,many,NA,CASSQAGTGETQYF,TGTGCCAGCAGTCAAGCAGGGACGGGGGAGACCCAGTACTTC
TRBJ2-7,TRBV28,few,NA,CASTRTPTIYEQYF,TGTGCCAGCACCAGGACACCTACTATCTACGAGCAGTACTTC
TRBJ2-3,TRBV6-2/TRBV6-3,NA,TRBD2,CASSYSLAGGIDTQYF,TGTGCCAGCAGTTACTCTCTGGCGGGGGGGATAGATACGCAGTATTTT
TRBJ2-1,TRBV6-2/TRBV6-3,many,NA,CASSYPLVNLGATWYEQFF,TGTGCCAGCAGTTACCCCCTTGTTAATCTCGGCGCCACCTGGTATGAGCAGTTCTTC
TRBJ2-7,TRBV29-1,many,NA,CSATRGVQGSSYEQYF,TGCAGCGCTACCAGAGGGGTCCAGGGATCCTCCTACGAGCAGTACTTC
TRBJ2-1,TRBV20-1,NA,TRBD1,CSAREPGQGVFF,TGCAGTGCTAGAGAACCGGGACAGGGGGTCTTCTTC
TRBJ2-7,TRBV2,few,TRBD1,CASRWDRGLDEQYF,TGTGCCAGCAGATGGGACAGGGGGCTGGACGAGCAGTACTTC
TRBJ1-2,TRBV7-2,many,NA,CASSLVQGIYGYTF,TGTGCCAGCAGCTTAGTACAGGGCATCTATGGCTACACCTTC
TRBJ1-4,TRBV6-5,many,NA,CASSYREGEKLFF,TGTGCCAGCAGTTACAGGGAGGGAGAAAAACTGTTTTTT
TRBJ1-1,TRBV29-1,many,TRBD1,CSVAGQGPNTEAFF,TGCAGCGTCGCCGGACAGGGTCCGAACACTGAAGCTTTCTTT
TRBJ2-1,TRBV20-1,few,TRBD2,CSARDPWTSGPYNEQFF,TGCAGTGCTAGAGATCCTTGGACTAGCGGGCCTTACAATGAGCAGTTCTTC
TRBJ2-3,TRBV7-2,many,NA,CASKLRDTDTDTQYF,TGTGCCAGCAAGTTACGGGACACAGACACAGATACGCAGTATTTT
TRBJ1-5,TRBV12-3/TRBV12-4,many,TRBD1,CASSLTGGGNQPQHF,TGTGCCAGCAGTTTAACAGGGGGCGGTAATCAGCCCCAGCATTTT
TRBJ2-7,TRBV28,NA,NA,CASSLGMGGEQYF,TGTGCCAGCAGTTTAGGGATGGGTGGCGAGCAGTACTTC
TRBJ1-5,TRBV19,NA,TRBD1,CASSGQGVGNQPQHF,TGTGCCAGTAGCGGACAGGGAGTCGGCAATCAGCCCCAGCATTTT
TRBJ2-7,TRBV29-1,NA,TRBD2,CSVEAGGIAGEQYF,TGCAGCGTTGAAGCGGGAGGTATAGCGGGCGAGCAGTACTTC
TRBJ2-7,TRBV5-1,many,TRBD2,CASSWTSSYEQYF,TGCGCCAGCAGCTGGACTAGCTCCTACGAGCAGTACTTC
TRBJ1-1,TRBV20-1,few,NA,CSARAWGGDTEAFF,TGCAGTGCTAGAGCCTGGGGGGGAGACACTGAAGCTTTCTTT
TRBJ2-4,TRBV10-3,many,TRBD1,CAISESSTGTAKNIQYF,TGTGCCATCAGTGAGTCGAGCACCGGGACAGCTAAAAACATTCAGTACTTC
TRBJ1-2,TRBV28,NA,TRBD1,CASSLLDRVPNYGYTF,TGTGCCAGCAGTTTACTGGACAGGGTACCGAACTATGGCTACACCTTC
TRBJ2-7,TRBV27,many,TRBD1,CASSPRTGASYEQYF,TGTGCCAGCAGTCCCCGGACAGGGGCATCCTACGAGCAGTACTTC
TRBJ2-3,TRBV18,few,TRBD2,CASSPRLAEDTQYF,TGTGCCAGCTCACCCCGGCTAGCGGAAGATACGCAGTATTTT
TRBJ2-7,TRBV7-2,many,TRBD2,CASSLVGGRSYEQYF,TGTGCCAGCAGCTTAGTGGGCGGGAGGTCCTACGAGCAGTACTTC
TRBJ2-7,TRBV7-9,many,NA,CASSLRDSSYEQYF,TGTGCCAGCAGCTTACGAGACAGCTCCTACGAGCAGTACTTC
TRBJ2-5,TRBV27,few,TRBD2,CASSPTRLAIETQYF,TGTGCCAGCAGTCCTACTCGACTAGCGATAGAGACCCAGTACTTC
TRBJ2-3,TRBV7-8,few,NA,CASSYELTSTDTQYF,TGTGCCAGCAGCTACGAGCTGACTAGCACAGATACGCAGTATTTT
TRBJ1-2,TRBV4-3,NA,NA,CASSLEDRNYGYTF,TGCGCCAGCAGCCTCGAAGACAGGAACTATGGCTACACCTTC
TRBJ2-3,TRBV20-1,NA,NA,CSAPGRTGYF,TGCAGTGCCCCGGGGAGGACGGGGTATTTT
TRBJ2-3,TRBV20-1,NA,NA,CSARSVSSTDTQYF,TGCAGTGCGAGGAGCGTTTCTAGCACAGATACGCAGTATTTT
TRBJ2-3,TRBV20-1,NA,TRBD2,CSARGSSGRGTDTQYF,TGCAGTGCTAGAGGGAGTAGCGGGAGAGGCACAGATACGCAGTATTTT
TRBJ1-4,TRBV4-2,few,TRBD1,CASNPGQGGYNNEKLFF,TGTGCCAGCAACCCCGGACAGGGGGGATATAATAATGAAAAACTGTTTTTT
TRBJ2-7,TRBV4-2,few,NA,CASSRSGAVTYEQYF,TGTGCCAGCAGTCGTTCAGGGGCCGTAACCTACGAGCAGTACTTC
TRBJ2-7,TRBV7-2,NA,TRBD2,CASSLVGLSASGYEQYF,TGTGCCAGCAGCTTAGTAGGTTTATCGGCTAGCGGATACGAGCAGTACTTC